The sequence of this T cell receptor beta chain was determined in a study of T cell responses to AZD1222 COVID-19 vaccine. Notes on the study in general: Mapped onto spike, vaccine-associated CD4 TCRs spanned it and were dominant at 160-218 and 743-854. Donors, mostly white British, included more females; clonal diversity was possibly underestimated. Reportedly, nearly half the spike-specific TCRs target unmutated variant regions. Spike-specific TCR repertoires showed rising breadth and depth after two AZD1222 doses.

Libraries were prepared by immunoSEQ multiplex PCR; TCRdb keeps only in-frame clonotypes and omits some of them. The sample contains 110,000 to 150,000 clones, roughly 90% of which appear only once. V dropped 8 bases and J dropped 6 bases, with 13 bases sitting between them. Germline loops: CDR1 SNHLY, CDR2 FYNNEI. The CDR3 contains 12 residues. Points on this clone: Its antigen is unknown.

This sequence joins TRBV2 and TRBJ1-2; D gene uncertain. This sample comprised peripheral blood, obtained on day 0 of AZD1222 vaccination. This TCR came from an adult in good health. In DNA form, the CDR3 reads TGTGCCAGCGGCCCGAAGGGAAATGGCTACACCTTC. Protein product: CASGPKGNGYTF. The full variable domain, completed using reference TRBV2 and TRBJ1-2, is EPEVTQTPSHQVTQMGQEVILRCVPISNHLYFYWYRQILGQKVEFLVSFYNNEISEKSEIFDDQFSVERPDGSNFTLKIRSTKLEDSAMYFCASGPKGNGYTFGSGTRLTVV.